The 29 T cell receptor beta chains below come from one sample, sequenced in a study of blood T cell repertoires in COVID-19. The repertoire was sequenced with immunoSEQ multiplex PCR; TCRdb's copy has only in-frame clones and lacks some. This sample carries roughly 150,000 clones, around 87% of them seen once, and the ten largest clones take under 7.5%. Sequenced sample: peripheral blood. Receptors were obtained from a man older than 75 with acute or convalescent COVID-19.

This clone was seen only once. The chain has TRBV30 and TRBJ1-4; possible D gene TRBD1, 6 bases. Trimming cost V 0 bases and J 8 bases, with 10 bases left between them. The germline V gene has CDR1 GTSNPN and CDR2 SVGIG (reference sequence). CDR3 length equals 13 residues. CDR3 residues: CAWSVKRGEKLFF. The DNA for the CDR3 is TGTGCCTGGAGTGTGAAGAGGGGGGAAAAACTGTTTTTT.

The chain links TRBV10-1 to TRBJ2-1, with 9 bases aligning to TRBD2. Trimming removed 0 bases from V and 4 bases from J; junction bases left unmatched: 10. The CDR3 runs 18 residues. The germline gives CDR1 WNHNN, CDR2 SYGVQD (reference sequence). In nucleotides, the CDR3 is TGCGCCAGCAGTGAGTCGGGTCTAGCGGGAACCAAATACAATGAGCAGTTCTTC. Its protein product is CASSESGLAGTKYNEQFF.

The CDR3 nucleotides read TGCGCCAGCAGCCCAGGTTCGGCGCATGGCTACACCTTC. Translated: CASSPGSAHGYTF. The rearrangement uses TRBV5-1 and TRBJ1-2; the D is unclear. Trimming cost V 4 bases and J 6 bases, with 13 bases left between them. From germline, CDR1 is SGHRS and CDR2 YFSETQ. This CDR3 region has 13 residues.

The chain couples TRBV19 to TRBJ2-5, with TRBD1 matching 8 bases. This CDR3 spans 16 amino acids. V lost 3 bases and J lost 4; bases outside the gene matches: 10. Germline V gene lookup returns CDR1 LNHDA and CDR2 SQIVND (reference sequence). The CDR3 DNA reads as TGTGCCAGTAGTATTCTTGGACAGGGACTGGGAGAGACCCAGTACTTC. Protein product: CASSILGQGLGETQYF.

V usage is TRBV5-5 and J usage is TRBJ2-7, with 8 bases aligning to TRBD1. The germline CDR1 and CDR2 sequences are SGHKS and YYEKEE (reference sequence). J lost 3 bases, V lost 2 bases, and 10 bases had no gene match. This CDR3 is built from 16 residues. This CDR3 reads CASSFDQGASIYEQYF. The CDR3 DNA follows: TGTGCCAGCAGCTTCGATCAGGGGGCCTCTATCTACGAGCAGTACTTC.

The rearrangement links TRBV27 to TRBJ2-1; TRBD2 matches at 7 bases. Germline V CDR1 and CDR2: MNHEY, SMNVEV (reference sequence). The CDR3 is 15 residues long. Trimming at V came to 2 bases and at J to 5 bases, leaving 6 bases not matched to a gene. CDR3 DNA sequence: TGTGCCAGCAGTTTAGCGGGAGAGTTCAACAATGAGCAGTTCTTC. Amino acid sequence: CASSLAGEFNNEQFF.

The chain combines TRBV11-2 with TRBJ1-6; maybe TRBD1 (5 bases). The V gene's germline CDR1 is SGHAT and CDR2 FQNNGV. V lost 1 base, J lost 6 bases, and 7 bases lay in between. This CDR3 is built from 14 residues. The CDR3 here is CASSLGGANSPLHF. The CDR3 DNA follows: TGTGCCAGCAGCTTAGGTGGGGCTAATTCACCCCTCCACTTT. The full variable domain, with the rest looked up from reference TRBV11-2 and TRBJ1-6, is EAGVAQSPRYKIIEKRQSVAFWCNPISGHATLYWYQQILGQGPKLLIQFQNNGVVDDSQLPKDRFSAERLKGVDSTLKIQPAKLEDSAVYLCASSLGGANSPLHFGNGTRLTVT.

V is TRBV3-1 (or the pseudogene TRBV3-2) and J is TRBJ2-7, with 9 bases that match TRBD2. Trimming removed 1 base from V and 6 bases from J; junction bases left unmatched: 13. This CDR3 is 17 amino acids long. Germline V CDR1 and CDR2: LGHDT, YNNKEL (reference sequence). The CDR3 is CASSQGPLRGGTGEQYF. CDR3 in DNA: TGTGCCAGCAGCCAAGGACCGTTGCGGGGGGGCACTGGCGAGCAGTACTTC.

The chain links TRBV5-1 to TRBJ1-3, with D tentatively TRBD1 (6 bases). The CDR3 consists of 16 residues. The germline V gene has CDR1 SGHRS and CDR2 YFSETQ. The V and J ends lost 0 bases and 0 bases respectively, with 10 bases between them. The CDR3 DNA sequence: TGCGCCAGCAGCTTGGGACAGGTTATCTCTGGAAACACCATATATTTT. Its protein is CASSLGQVISGNTIYF.

This chain links TRBV7-3 with TRBJ2-3, with TRBD2 as a possible D gene (6 bases). The CDR3 consists of 12 residues. CDR1 and CDR2 (germline): SGHTA, FQGTGA. V was trimmed by 4 bases and J by 6 bases, leaving 8 bases between them. CDR3 DNA: TGTGCCAGCAGCTGGGGAGGTGATACGCAGTATTTT. It yields the protein CASSWGGDTQYF.

The sample holds a few counts of this clone. The chain uses TRBV10-3 and TRBJ1-1; 11 nucleotides line up with TRBD1. The germline gives CDR1 ENHRY, CDR2 SYGVKD. The CDR3 sequence is 14 residues long. V dropped 6 bases and J dropped 1; count of bases not matched to a gene: 1. The CDR3 reads CAIRDRGPNTEAFF. CDR3 sequence (DNA): TGTGCCATCAGGGACAGGGGGCCGAACACTGAAGCTTTCTTT.

This chain joins TRBV7-2 and TRBJ1-6, with D tentatively TRBD1 (5 bases). The CDR3 is 16 residues long. Germline V gene lookup returns CDR1 SGHTA and CDR2 FQGNSA. V was shortened by 0 bases and J by 6 bases, with 12 bases between the two germline ends. The CDR3 region has the DNA TGTGCCAGCAGCTTAGCGTCAGGACATAGTAATTCACCCCTCCACTTT. Its translation: CASSLASGHSNSPLHF.

The chain couples TRBV6-5 to TRBJ1-6; D remains unclear. Germline V gene sequence: CDR1 MNHEY, CDR2 SVGAGI. Trimming removed 7 bases at V and 9 bases at J, with 13 bases between. The CDR3 has 13 residues. For the CDR3, the DNA is TGTGCCAGCACCCGGGAAAAGGGTTCACCCCTCCACTTT. Translating gives CASTREKGSPLHF.

The V call is TRBV12-5, the J call TRBJ2-7; D call uncertain. V was clipped by 0 bases and J by 3 bases, with 9 bases between them. Germline V lookup: CDR1 LGHNT, CDR2 FRNRAP. The CDR3 is 14 amino acids. In DNA form, the CDR3 reads TGTGCTAGTGGTTTGGTAGCCCCGAGCTACGAGCAGTACTTC. This translates into CASGLVAPSYEQYF.

This chain links TRBV6-5 with TRBJ1-4; D is undetermined. V was cut by 0 bases and J by 8 bases, with 10 bases left in between. Germline lookup yields CDR1 MNHEY and CDR2 SVGAGI. The CDR3 runs 14 residues. CDR3 loop: CASSYSWPGEKLFF. The CDR3 DNA follows: TGTGCCAGCAGTTACTCGTGGCCCGGGGAAAAACTGTTTTTT.

The chain employs TRBV3-1 (or the pseudogene TRBV3-2) and TRBJ1-5, with D possibly being TRBD1 (5 bases). CDR1 and CDR2 from the germline V gene are LGHDT and YNNKEL (reference sequence). V lost 2 bases to trimming and J lost 6 bases, with 11 bases between them. This CDR3 spans 14 amino acids. The CDR3 DNA reads TGTGCCAGCAGCCAACACACAGGCGTTCAGCCCCAGCATTTT. Translated, it gives CASSQHTGVQPQHF.

This clone showed up just a few times. This chain joins TRBV19 and TRBJ2-7, with 9 bases matching TRBD1. This CDR3 comprises 14 residues. The J segment lost 5 bases and the V segment lost 5 bases, leaving 7 bases of the junction unmatched. Per germline, CDR1 LNHDA and CDR2 SQIVND (reference sequence). In DNA form, the CDR3 reads TGTGCCAGTAGTCCGAGGTGGACAGGGGACGAGCAGTACTTC. Translating it yields CASSPRWTGDEQYF.

In its sample, this clone was seen once. The V and J genes are TRBV4-2 and TRBJ2-2; 11 bases map to TRBD2. The CDR3 totals 17 residues. Germline-derived CDR1 and CDR2 are LGHNA and YNFKEQ. J lost 7 bases, V lost 0 bases, and 7 bases had no gene match. The CDR3 bases are TGTGCCAGCAGCCAAGATATAGCGGGAGGGCCGGTCGGGGAGCTGTTTTTT. This sequence encodes CASSQDIAGGPVGELFF.

The V call is TRBV27, the J call TRBJ1-1, with 11 bases lining up with TRBD1. The ends lost 5 bases at V and 4 bases at J; junction bases unmatched: 12. Germline CDR1 reads MNHEY; CDR2 reads SMNVEV (reference sequence). The CDR3 totals 17 residues. CDR3 in amino acids: CASSPTGTGGISTEAFF. The CDR3 DNA reads TGTGCCAGCAGTCCGACCGGGACAGGGGGGATTAGCACTGAAGCTTTCTTT.

The chain has TRBV5-1 and TRBJ1-1, with D possibly matching TRBD1 (6 bases). Trimming took off 4 bases at V and 4 bases at J, with 11 bases between the two ends. Germline-derived CDR1 and CDR2 are SGHRS and YFSETQ. The CDR3 is 13 amino acids. DNA of the CDR3: TGCGCCAGCAGCATAGACAGGAGCACTGAAGCTTTCTTT. This translates into CASSIDRSTEAFF.

This clone was counted a single time. J is TRBJ2-5 and V is TRBV30; no definite D call. V lost 2 bases and J 2 bases, leaving 3 bases between the germline ends. Germline CDR1 and CDR2: GTSNPN and SVGIG (reference sequence). The CDR3 consists of 11 residues. This CDR3 reads CAWSLQETQYF. CDR3 nucleotides: TGTGCCTGGAGTTTACAAGAGACCCAGTACTTC.

The chain joins TRBV28 to TRBJ1-2; 7 bases align to TRBD1. The ends lost 1 base at V and 0 bases at J; junction bases unmatched: 5. Per germline, CDR1 MDHEN and CDR2 SYDVKM. This CDR3 spans 16 amino acids. Here the CDR3 DNA reads TGTGCCAGCAGTTTATTAGGGGGCAGCGCTAACTATGGCTACACCTTC. It translates to CASSLLGGSANYGYTF.

The V call is TRBV6-6, the J call TRBJ1-3; D is ambiguous. This CDR3 has 15 residues. CDR1 is MNHNY, CDR2 SVGAGI, per germline (reference sequence). V gave up 9 bases and J gave up 1 base, with 16 bases separating them. The CDR3 loop reads CASRPAGESGNTIYF. In DNA, the CDR3 is TGTGCCAGTAGGCCCGCCGGGGAATCTGGAAACACCATATATTTT.

This chain links TRBV19 with TRBJ1-1, with D tentatively TRBD1 (6 bases). CDR1 is LNHDA and CDR2 is SQIVND in the germline V gene (reference sequence). Deletions cut 4 bases from V and 2 bases from J, with 14 bases between. The CDR3 has 15 residues. The CDR3 DNA reads TGTGCCAGTAGTACCCGGGGGGGCTTAAACACTGAAGCTTTCTTT. Its protein product is CASSTRGGLNTEAFF.

The gene calls are TRBV29-1 and TRBJ2-6; a weak D match, TRBD2 (6 bases). Trimming shortened V by 8 bases and J by 4 bases, and 18 bases separated the two germline ends. In germline, CDR1 is SQVTM, CDR2 ANQGSEA. This CDR3 comprises 15 residues. In DNA, the CDR3 is TGCAGCATATGCTCGGGGAGCGGGGGGGCCAACGTCCTGACTTTC. This gives the protein CSICSGSGGANVLTF.

The chain has TRBV7-8 and TRBJ1-5; no definite D call. This CDR3 comprises 18 residues. Per the germline V gene, CDR1 is SGHVS and CDR2 is FQNEAQ. V was cut by 4 bases and J by 2 bases, with 21 bases left in between. Written as DNA, the CDR3 is TGTGCCAGCAGCTCCCCGGGAGTGTCCCTAGGAGGCAATCAGCCCCAGCATTTT. This sequence encodes CASSSPGVSLGGNQPQHF.

A few counts support this clone. The rearrangement links TRBV20-1 to TRBJ2-7, with no clear D. V was pared by 3 bases and J by 2 bases, with 5 bases between. This CDR3 is 11 amino acids long. CDR1 and CDR2 (germline): DFQATT, SNEGSKA (reference sequence). CDR3 region: CSASQTYEQYF. CDR3 bases: TGCAGTGCTAGCCAGACCTACGAGCAGTACTTC.

V gene TRBV2 combines with J gene TRBJ1-1; unclear D gene. Germline V CDR1 and CDR2: SNHLY, FYNNEI. The CDR3 loop spans 13 amino acids. Trimming took off 7 bases at V and 11 bases at J, with 20 bases between the two ends. CDR3 sequence: CASTQRGILSAFF. DNA for the CDR3: TGTGCCAGCACACAGCGGGGTATTTTGTCGGCTTTCTTT.

The chain joins TRBV9 to TRBJ2-2, with 8 bases matching TRBD2. CDR3 length equals 16 residues. CDR1 SGDLS and CDR2 YYNGEE come from the germline V gene. V shed 2 bases and J 6 bases; nucleotides not matched to a gene: 9. The CDR3 DNA reads TGTGCCAGCAGCGTCCTGGGACTAGGAGGTTCCGGGGAGCTGTTTTTT. This sequence encodes CASSVLGLGGSGELFF.